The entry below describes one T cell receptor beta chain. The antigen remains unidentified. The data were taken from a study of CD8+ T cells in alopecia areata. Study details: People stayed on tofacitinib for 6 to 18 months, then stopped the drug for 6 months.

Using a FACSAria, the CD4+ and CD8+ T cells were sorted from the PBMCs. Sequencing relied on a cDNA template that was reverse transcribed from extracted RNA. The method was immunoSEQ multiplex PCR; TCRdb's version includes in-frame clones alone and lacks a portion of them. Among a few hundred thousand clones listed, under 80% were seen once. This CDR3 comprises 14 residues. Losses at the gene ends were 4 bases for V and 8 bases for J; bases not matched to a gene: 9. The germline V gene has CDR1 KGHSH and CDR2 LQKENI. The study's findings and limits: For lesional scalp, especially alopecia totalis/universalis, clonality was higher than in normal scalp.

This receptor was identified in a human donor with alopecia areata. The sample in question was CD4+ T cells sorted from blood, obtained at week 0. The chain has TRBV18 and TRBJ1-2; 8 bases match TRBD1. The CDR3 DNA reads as TGTGCCAGCTCACTGAGGACAGGGCTATACGGCTACACCTTC. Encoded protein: CASSLRTGLYGYTF.